This paragraph reports one TCR beta chain. The assay was immunoSEQ multiplex PCR, and TCRdb's table has in-frame clones only and misses some. The table includes tens of thousands of clones, about 80% detected once. The data belong to a study of blood T cell repertoires in COVID-19. Study at large: There were acute and convalescent COVID-19 samples, and they came from the United States, Italy and Spain. T cells, B-cell-depleted T cells, or PBMCs supplied cDNA or gDNA.

The J segment lost 4 bases and the V segment lost 5 bases, leaving 8 bases of the junction unmatched. In germline, CDR1 is MRHNA, CDR2 SNTAGT. The CDR3 consists of 16 residues. This sequence originates from a woman between 55 and 75 years old with acute or convalescent COVID-19. The chain is built from TRBV6-4 and TRBJ2-2, with 9 bases fitting TRBD1. Sequencing used peripheral blood. The CDR3 DNA reads TGTGCCAGCAGTCCTACAGGGGGCGCCGGCACCGGGGAGCTGTTTTTT. Amino acid sequence: CASSPTGGAGTGELFF.